The T cell receptor beta chain under discussion was sequenced for a study of cytomegalovirus exposure and HLA in healthy donors. Whole-study results and caveats: TCR beta chains numbering some 160 were designated cytomegalovirus-associated.

With regard to this clone: The antigen is not known.

Only in-frame clones appear in the TCRdb table, and some are missing; sequencing was by immunoSEQ multiplex PCR. The sample shows 200,000 or so clones, approximately 80% of them seen only once. The specimen sequenced was PBMCs. The TCR comes from a man between 18 and 29 years old in good health and CMV-seropositive.

Here the CDR3 reads CASSPWTGGRYEQYF. CDR3 coding DNA: TGTGCCAGCAGTCCTTGGACAGGGGGCAGGTACGAGCAGTACTTC. The V gene is TRBV27, the J gene TRBJ2-7; 11 positions agree with TRBD1. V trimming: 5 bases; J trimming: 4 bases; junction bases outside the gene matches: 7. The V gene's germline CDR1 is MNHEY and CDR2 SMNVEV (reference sequence). The CDR3 is made up of 15 amino acids.